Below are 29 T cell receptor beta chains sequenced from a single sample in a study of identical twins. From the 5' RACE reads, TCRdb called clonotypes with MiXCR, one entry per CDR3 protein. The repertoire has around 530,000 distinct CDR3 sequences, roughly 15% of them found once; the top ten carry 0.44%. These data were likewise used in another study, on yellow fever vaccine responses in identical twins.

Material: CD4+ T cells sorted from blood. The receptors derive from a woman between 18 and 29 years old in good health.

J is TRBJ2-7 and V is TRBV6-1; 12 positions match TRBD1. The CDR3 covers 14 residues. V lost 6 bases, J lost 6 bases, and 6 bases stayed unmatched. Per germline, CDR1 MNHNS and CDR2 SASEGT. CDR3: CASSKGTGGGEQYF. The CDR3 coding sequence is TGTGCCAGCAGCAAAGGGACAGGGGGCGGCGAGCAGTACTTC.

The CDR3 region is CASSLDQRANTGELFF. The CDR3, as DNA: TGCGCCAGCAGCCTAGACCAGAGGGCGAACACCGGGGAGCTGTTTTTT. This chain uses TRBV5-1 with TRBJ2-2; TRBD2 might be the D (5 bases). The CDR3 is made up of 16 amino acids. The germline V gene encodes CDR1 SGHRS and CDR2 YFSETQ. Between the trimmed V and J ends, which lost 4 bases and 0 bases, there was a span of 13 bases.

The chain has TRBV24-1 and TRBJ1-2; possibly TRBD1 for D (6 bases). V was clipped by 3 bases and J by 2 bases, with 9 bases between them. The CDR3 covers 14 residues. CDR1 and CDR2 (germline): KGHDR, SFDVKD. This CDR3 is CATSDNGQNYGYTF. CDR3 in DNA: TGTGCCACCAGTGATAATGGACAGAACTATGGCTACACCTTC.

CDR3 in DNA: TGTGCCAGCAGTCTTAGATCCGGGGAGCTGTTTTTT. Translated: CASSLRSGELFF. The rearrangement joins TRBV6-5 to TRBJ2-2; D gene ambiguous. From germline, CDR1 is MNHEY and CDR2 SVGAGI. The CDR3 is 12 amino acids. V dropped 5 bases and J dropped 6 bases, with 7 bases sitting between them.

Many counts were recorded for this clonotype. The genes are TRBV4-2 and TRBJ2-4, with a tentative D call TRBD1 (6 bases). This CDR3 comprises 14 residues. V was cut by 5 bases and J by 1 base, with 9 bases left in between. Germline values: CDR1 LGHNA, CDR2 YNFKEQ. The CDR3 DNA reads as TGTGCCAGCAGCTCAGGGGACGCCAAAAACATTCAGTACTTC. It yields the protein CASSSGDAKNIQYF.

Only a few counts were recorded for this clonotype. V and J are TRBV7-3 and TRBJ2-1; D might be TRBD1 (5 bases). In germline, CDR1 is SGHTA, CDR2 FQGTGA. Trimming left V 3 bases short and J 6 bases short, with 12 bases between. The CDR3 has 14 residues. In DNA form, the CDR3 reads TGTGCCAGCAGCTTTTCAGGGTATGGCAATGAGCAGTTCTTC. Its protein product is CASSFSGYGNEQFF.

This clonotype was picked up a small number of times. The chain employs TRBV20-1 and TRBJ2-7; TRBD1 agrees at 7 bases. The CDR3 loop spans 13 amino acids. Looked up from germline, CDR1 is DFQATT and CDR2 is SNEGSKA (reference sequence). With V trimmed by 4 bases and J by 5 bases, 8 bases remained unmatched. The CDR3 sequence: CSAKVGQADEQYV. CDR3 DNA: TGCAGTGCTAAAGTAGGACAGGCGGACGAGCAGTACGTC.

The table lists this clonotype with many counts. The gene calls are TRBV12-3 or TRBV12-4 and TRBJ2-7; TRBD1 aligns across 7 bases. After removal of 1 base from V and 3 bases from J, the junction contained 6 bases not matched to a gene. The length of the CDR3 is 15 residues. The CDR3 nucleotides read TGTGCCAGCAGTTTAGGACAGGGTGCGGGCTACGAGCAGTACGTC. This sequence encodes CASSLGQGAGYEQYV.

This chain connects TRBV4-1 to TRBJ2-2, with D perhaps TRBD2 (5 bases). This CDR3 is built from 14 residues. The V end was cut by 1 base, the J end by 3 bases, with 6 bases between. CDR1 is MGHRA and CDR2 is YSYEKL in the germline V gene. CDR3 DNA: TGCGCCAGCAGCCAAGTGAGGGACACCGGGGAGCTGTTTTTT. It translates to CASSQVRDTGELFF.

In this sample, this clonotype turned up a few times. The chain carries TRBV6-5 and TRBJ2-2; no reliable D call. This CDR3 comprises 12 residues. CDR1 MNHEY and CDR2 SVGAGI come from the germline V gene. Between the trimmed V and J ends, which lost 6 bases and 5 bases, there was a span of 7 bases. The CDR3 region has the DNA TGTGCCAGCAGGGACGTTACCGGGGAGCTGTTTTTT. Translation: CASRDVTGELFF.

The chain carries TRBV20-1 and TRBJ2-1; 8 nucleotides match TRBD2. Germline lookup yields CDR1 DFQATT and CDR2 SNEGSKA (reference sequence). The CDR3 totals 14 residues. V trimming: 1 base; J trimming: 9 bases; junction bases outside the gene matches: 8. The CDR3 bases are TGCAGTGCTAGAGCCCAGCGGGAGATTGTTGAGCAGTTCTTC. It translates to CSARAQREIVEQFF.

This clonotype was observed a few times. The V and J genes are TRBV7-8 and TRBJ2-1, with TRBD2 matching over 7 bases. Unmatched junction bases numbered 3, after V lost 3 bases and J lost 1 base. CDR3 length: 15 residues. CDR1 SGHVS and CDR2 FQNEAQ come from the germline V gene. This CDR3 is CASSFRRGSYNEQFF. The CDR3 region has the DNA TGTGCCAGCAGCTTCAGGCGGGGGTCCTACAATGAGCAGTTCTTC.

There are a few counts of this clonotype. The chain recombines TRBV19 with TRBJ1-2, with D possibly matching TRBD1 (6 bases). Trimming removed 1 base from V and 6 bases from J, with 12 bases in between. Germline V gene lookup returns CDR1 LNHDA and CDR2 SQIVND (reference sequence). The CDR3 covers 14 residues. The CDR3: CASSIVGTLDGYTF. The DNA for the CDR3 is TGTGCCAGTAGTATAGTTGGGACACTCGATGGCTACACCTTC.

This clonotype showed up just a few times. The CDR3 loop is CASSLGDRADFGELFF. Here the CDR3 DNA reads TGCGCCAGCAGCTTGGGGGACCGAGCGGATTTCGGGGAGCTGTTTTTT. The chain couples TRBV5-1 to TRBJ2-2; D might be TRBD1 or TRBD2, each matching 5 bases. The CDR3 sequence is 16 residues long. The ends were cut back, 0 bases at V and 7 bases at J, with 16 bases in the middle. CDR1 and CDR2 from the germline V gene are SGHRS and YFSETQ. Looking up the rest from reference TRBV5-1 and TRBJ2-2 gives the full variable domain: KAGVTQTPRYLIKTRGQQVTLSCSPISGHRSVSWYQQTPGQGLQFLFEYFSETQRNKGNFPGRFSGRQFSNSRSEMNVSTLELGDSALYLCASSLGDRADFGELFFGEGSRLTVL.

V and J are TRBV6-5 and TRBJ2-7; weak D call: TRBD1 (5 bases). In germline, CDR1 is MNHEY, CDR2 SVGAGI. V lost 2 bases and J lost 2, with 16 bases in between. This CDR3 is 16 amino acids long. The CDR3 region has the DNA TGTGCCAGCAGTTACACCAGGGAATCTCCAACCTACGAGCAGTACTTC. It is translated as CASSYTRESPTYEQYF.

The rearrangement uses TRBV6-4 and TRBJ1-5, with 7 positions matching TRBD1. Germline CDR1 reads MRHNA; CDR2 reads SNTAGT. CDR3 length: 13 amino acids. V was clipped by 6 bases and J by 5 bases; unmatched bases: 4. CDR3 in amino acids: CASRGTVDQPQHF. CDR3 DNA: TGTGCCAGCAGGGGGACAGTCGATCAGCCCCAGCATTTT.

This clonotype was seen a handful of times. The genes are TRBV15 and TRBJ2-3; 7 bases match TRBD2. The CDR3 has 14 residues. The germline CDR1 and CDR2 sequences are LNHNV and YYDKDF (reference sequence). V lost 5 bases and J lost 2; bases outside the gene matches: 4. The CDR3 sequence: CATSGRDYTDTQYF. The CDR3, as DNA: TGTGCCACCAGCGGCCGGGACTACACAGATACGCAGTATTTT. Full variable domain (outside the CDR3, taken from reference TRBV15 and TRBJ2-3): DAMVIQNPRYQVTQFGKPVTLSCSQTLNHNVMYWYQQKSSQAPKLLFHYYDKDFNNEADTPDNFQSRRPNTSFCFLDIRSPGLGDTAMYLCATSGRDYTDTQYFGPGTRLTVL.

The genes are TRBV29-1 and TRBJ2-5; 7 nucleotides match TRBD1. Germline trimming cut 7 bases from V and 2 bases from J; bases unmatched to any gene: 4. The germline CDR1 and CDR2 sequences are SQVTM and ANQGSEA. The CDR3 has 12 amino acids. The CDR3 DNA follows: TGCAGCGGGCGCAGGGGGCAAGAGACCCAGTACTTC. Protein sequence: CSGRRGQETQYF.

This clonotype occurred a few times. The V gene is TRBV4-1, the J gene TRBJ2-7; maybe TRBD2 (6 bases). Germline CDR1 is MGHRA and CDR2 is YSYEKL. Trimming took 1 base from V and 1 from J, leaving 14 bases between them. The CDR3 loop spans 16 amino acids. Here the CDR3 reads CASSQASDSESYEQYF. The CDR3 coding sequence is TGCGCCAGCAGCCAAGCTAGCGATTCTGAATCCTACGAGCAGTACTTC.

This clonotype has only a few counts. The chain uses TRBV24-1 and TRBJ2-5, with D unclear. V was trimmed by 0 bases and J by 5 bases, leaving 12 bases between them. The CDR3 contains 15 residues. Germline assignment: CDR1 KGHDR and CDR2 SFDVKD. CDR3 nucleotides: TGTGCCACCAGTGATTTGTCAGCTAAACGGGAGACCCAGTACTTC. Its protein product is CATSDLSAKRETQYF.

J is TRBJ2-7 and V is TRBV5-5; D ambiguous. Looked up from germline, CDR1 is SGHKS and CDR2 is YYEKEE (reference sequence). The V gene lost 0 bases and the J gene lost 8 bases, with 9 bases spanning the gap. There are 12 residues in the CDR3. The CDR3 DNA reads TGTGCCAGCAGCTTGGCCGGTAATAAGCAGTACGTC. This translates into CASSLAGNKQYV.

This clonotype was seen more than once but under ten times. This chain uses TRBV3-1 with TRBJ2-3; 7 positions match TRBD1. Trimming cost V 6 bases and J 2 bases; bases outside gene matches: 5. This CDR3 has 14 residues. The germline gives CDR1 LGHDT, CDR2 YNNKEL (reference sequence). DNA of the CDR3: TGTGCCAGCAGTCGAGGACAGGACACAGATACGCAGTATTTT. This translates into CASSRGQDTDTQYF.

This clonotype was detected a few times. Here the CDR3 reads CASRPNWYQETQYF. Written as DNA, the CDR3 is TGTGCCAGCAGGCCGAATTGGTACCAAGAGACCCAGTACTTC. This chain links TRBV7-8 with TRBJ2-5; no clear D. Germline assignment: CDR1 SGHVS and CDR2 FQNEAQ. The ends were cut back, 6 bases at V and 0 bases at J, with 11 bases in the middle. The CDR3 has 14 residues.

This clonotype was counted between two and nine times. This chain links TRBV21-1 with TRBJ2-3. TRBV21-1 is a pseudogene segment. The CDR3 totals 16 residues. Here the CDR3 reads CASSKVTGSNTDTQYF. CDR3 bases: TGTGCCAGCAGCAAAGTTACCGGTTCGAACACAGATACGCAGTATTTT.

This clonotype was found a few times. The DNA of the CDR3 is TGTGCCAGCAGCTATCAGGGAGATACGCAGTATTTT. Encoded protein: CASSYQGDTQYF. The V gene is TRBV11-3, the J gene TRBJ2-3; D is possibly TRBD1 (5 bases). The ends were cut back, 4 bases at V and 5 bases at J, with 7 bases in the middle. Germline V gene sequence: CDR1 SGHNT, CDR2 YENEEA. The length of the CDR3 is 12 residues.

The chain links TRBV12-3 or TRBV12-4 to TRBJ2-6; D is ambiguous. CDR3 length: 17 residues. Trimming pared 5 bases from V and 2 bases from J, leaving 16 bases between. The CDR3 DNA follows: TGTGCCAGCAGTCTACGACGTGACCCTACTGGGGCCAACGTCCTGACTTTC. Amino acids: CASSLRRDPTGANVLTF.

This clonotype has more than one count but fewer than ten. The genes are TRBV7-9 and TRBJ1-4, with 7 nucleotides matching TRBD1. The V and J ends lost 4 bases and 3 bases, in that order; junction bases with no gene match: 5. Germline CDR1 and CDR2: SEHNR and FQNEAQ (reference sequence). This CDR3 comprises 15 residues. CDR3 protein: CASSSGGVANEKLFF. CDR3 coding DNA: TGTGCCAGCAGCTCAGGGGGGGTAGCTAATGAAAAACTGTTTTTT.

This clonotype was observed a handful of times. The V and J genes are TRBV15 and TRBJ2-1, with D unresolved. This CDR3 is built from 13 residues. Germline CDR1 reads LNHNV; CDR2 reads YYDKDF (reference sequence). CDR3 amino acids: CASGGYSYNEQFF. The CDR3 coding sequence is TGTGCTTCGGGTGGGTATTCCTACAATGAGCAGTTCTTC.

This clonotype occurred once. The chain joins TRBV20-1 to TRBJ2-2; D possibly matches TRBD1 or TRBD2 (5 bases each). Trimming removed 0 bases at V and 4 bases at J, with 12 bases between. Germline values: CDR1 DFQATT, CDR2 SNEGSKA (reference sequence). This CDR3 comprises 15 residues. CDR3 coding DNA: TGCAGTGCTAGAGATCATAGGGGACCCACCGGGGAGCTGTTTTTT. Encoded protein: CSARDHRGPTGELFF.